Listed here are 14 T cell receptor beta chains from one sample, sequenced in a study of blood T cell repertoires in COVID-19. Data came from immunoSEQ multiplex PCR; TCRdb stores just in-frame clones and leaves some out. Of about 170,000 clones detected, 80% to 85% appear once; the ten largest clones hold roughly 3%. The material sequenced was peripheral blood. These receptor sequences come from a human donor with acute or convalescent COVID-19. The donor label of this sample is uncertain.

The chain combines TRBV7-2 with TRBJ2-7, with TRBD2 matching over 12 bases. Trimming cost V 5 bases and J 6 bases; bases outside gene matches: 8. Germline-derived CDR1 and CDR2 are SGHTA and FQGNSA. The CDR3 loop spans 15 amino acids. The CDR3 DNA is TGTGCCAGCAGCCTACCGACTAGCGGGAGTCCCGAGCAGTACTTC. This sequence encodes CASSLPTSGSPEQYF. The full variable domain, rest sourced from reference TRBV7-2 and TRBJ2-7, is GAGVSQSPSNKVTEKGKDVELRCDPISGHTALYWYRQSLGQGLEFLIYFQGNSAPDKSGLPSDRFSAERTGGSVSTLTIQRTQQEDSAVYLCASSLPTSGSPEQYFGPGTRLTVT.

V and J are TRBV7-2 and TRBJ1-1; 8 bases match TRBD1. Trimming at V came to 3 bases and at J to 2 bases, leaving 2 bases not matched to a gene. The CDR3 covers 14 residues. CDR1 and CDR2 from the germline V gene are SGHTA and FQGNSA. CDR3 DNA: TGTGCCAGCAGCTTTGGACAGGGTAACACTGAAGCTTTCTTT. Protein sequence: CASSFGQGNTEAFF. The full variable domain, completed using reference TRBV7-2 and TRBJ1-1, is GAGVSQSPSNKVTEKGKDVELRCDPISGHTALYWYRQSLGQGLEFLIYFQGNSAPDKSGLPSDRFSAERTGGSVSTLTIQRTQQEDSAVYLCASSFGQGNTEAFFGQGTRLTVV.

V gene TRBV9 combines with J gene TRBJ2-3; D call uncertain. Deletions cut 3 bases from V and 1 base from J, with 12 bases between. This CDR3 comprises 15 residues. Germline CDR1 reads SGDLS; CDR2 reads YYNGEE. CDR3 amino acids: CASSARFTGTDTQYF. DNA of the CDR3: TGTGCCAGCAGCGCTAGATTTACGGGCACAGATACGCAGTATTTT.

This chain uses TRBV5-4 with TRBJ1-3, with D uncertain. The CDR3 totals 13 residues. V lost 7 bases, J lost 7 bases, and 15 bases lay in between. Germline CDR1 SGHNT, CDR2 YYREEE (reference sequence). The CDR3 nucleotides are TGTGCCAGCGGCCTCCAGGCAGGCAACACCATATATTTT. Protein sequence: CASGLQAGNTIYF.

The chain has TRBV27 and TRBJ1-1; 9 nucleotides agree with TRBD1. V was pared by 5 bases and J by 0 bases, with 10 bases of the junction left unmatched. There are 17 residues in the CDR3. Germline assignment: CDR1 MNHEY and CDR2 SMNVEV (reference sequence). The CDR3 DNA reads TGTGCCAGCAGTCCTCTGGACAGGGGCATCTTGAACACTGAAGCTTTCTTT. It encodes CASSPLDRGILNTEAFF.

CDR3 in amino acids: CASSQGREPYTDTQYF. The CDR3 nucleotides read TGTGCCAGCAGCCAAGGTCGGGAGCCCTACACAGATACGCAGTATTTT. The rearrangement uses TRBV3-1 (or the pseudogene TRBV3-2) and TRBJ2-3; D is possibly TRBD2 (6 bases). Germline assignment: CDR1 LGHDT and CDR2 YNNKEL (reference sequence). CDR3 length: 16 amino acids. Trimming stripped 1 base from V and 2 bases from J, with 13 bases between.

The chain carries TRBV6-2 or TRBV6-3 and TRBJ1-1; D possibly corresponds to TRBD1 (5 bases). The CDR3 spans 12 residues. Per the germline V gene, CDR1 is MNHEY and CDR2 is SVGEGT. V shed 6 bases and J shed 7 bases, with 12 bases lying between them. This chain's CDR3 is CASSFGGVEAFF. Written as DNA, the CDR3 is TGTGCCAGCAGCTTCGGGGGGGTTGAAGCTTTCTTT.

This clone was observed once. In DNA, the CDR3 is TGTGCCAGCAGAATCGTAGGCGGCTATGGCTACACCTTC. Residues: CASRIVGGYGYTF. This rearrangement joins TRBV6-5 to TRBJ1-2, with no clear D. In germline, CDR1 is MNHEY, CDR2 SVGAGI. V was clipped by 6 bases and J by 4 bases, with 12 bases between them. The CDR3 loop spans 13 amino acids.

This clone was counted only a few times. This chain uses TRBV19 with TRBJ1-4, with TRBD1 identical over 9 bases. There are 15 residues in the CDR3. V lost 5 bases and J lost 10; bases outside the gene matches: 11. Germline V gene lookup returns CDR1 LNHDA and CDR2 SQIVND (reference sequence). This CDR3 reads CASSLNRDRVPKLFF. The CDR3 DNA reads TGTGCCAGTAGTCTCAACCGGGACAGGGTCCCAAAACTGTTTTTT.

With regard to this clone: Its ends do not fully match the called genes, so a read error is possible. The CDR3, as DNA: TGTGCCAGCAGCCGAGGACAGGACAGGGTAAATTTC. Its translation is CASSRGQDRVNF. J is TRBJ2-7 and V is TRBV14; 8 bases align to TRBD1. There are 12 residues in the CDR3. CDR1 and CDR2 from the germline V gene are SGHDN and FVKESK.

The chain is built from TRBV9 and TRBJ2-7, with no clear D. CDR1 is SGDLS and CDR2 is YYNGEE in the germline V gene. The CDR3 contains 13 residues. V shed 0 bases and J shed 2 bases, with 6 bases lying between them. The CDR3 region is CASSVDGTYEQYF. The CDR3, as DNA: TGTGCCAGCAGCGTAGACGGTACCTACGAGCAGTACTTC.

The CDR3 sequence is CASSLLEGSYEQYF. The CDR3 nucleotides read TGCGCCAGCAGCTTGTTGGAGGGCTCCTACGAGCAGTACTTC. The chain uses TRBV5-1 and TRBJ2-7, with D possibly matching TRBD2 (6 bases). V lost 1 base and J lost 0, with 8 bases in between. CDR1 is SGHRS and CDR2 is YFSETQ in the germline V gene. The CDR3 spans 14 residues.

This clone was seen only a few times. The rearrangement joins TRBV27 to TRBJ1-4, with a possible D match to TRBD1 (5 bases). CDR3 length: 16 residues. Between the trimmed V and J ends, which lost 5 bases and 5 bases, there was a span of 18 bases. From germline, CDR1 is MNHEY and CDR2 SMNVEV (reference sequence). The CDR3 sequence: CASSALDIGGNEKLFF. The CDR3 DNA is TGTGCCAGCAGTGCGCTAGATATTGGGGGGAATGAAAAACTGTTTTTT.

The V and J genes are TRBV27 and TRBJ1-5, with a possible D match to TRBD1 (5 bases). This CDR3 is built from 15 residues. Germline loops: CDR1 MNHEY, CDR2 SMNVEV (reference sequence). Trimming took 3 bases from V and 3 from J, leaving 12 bases between them. The CDR3 DNA reads TGTGCCAGCAGTTTTGGAGGGGCGCACAATCAGCCCCAGCATTTT. This encodes CASSFGGAHNQPQHF.